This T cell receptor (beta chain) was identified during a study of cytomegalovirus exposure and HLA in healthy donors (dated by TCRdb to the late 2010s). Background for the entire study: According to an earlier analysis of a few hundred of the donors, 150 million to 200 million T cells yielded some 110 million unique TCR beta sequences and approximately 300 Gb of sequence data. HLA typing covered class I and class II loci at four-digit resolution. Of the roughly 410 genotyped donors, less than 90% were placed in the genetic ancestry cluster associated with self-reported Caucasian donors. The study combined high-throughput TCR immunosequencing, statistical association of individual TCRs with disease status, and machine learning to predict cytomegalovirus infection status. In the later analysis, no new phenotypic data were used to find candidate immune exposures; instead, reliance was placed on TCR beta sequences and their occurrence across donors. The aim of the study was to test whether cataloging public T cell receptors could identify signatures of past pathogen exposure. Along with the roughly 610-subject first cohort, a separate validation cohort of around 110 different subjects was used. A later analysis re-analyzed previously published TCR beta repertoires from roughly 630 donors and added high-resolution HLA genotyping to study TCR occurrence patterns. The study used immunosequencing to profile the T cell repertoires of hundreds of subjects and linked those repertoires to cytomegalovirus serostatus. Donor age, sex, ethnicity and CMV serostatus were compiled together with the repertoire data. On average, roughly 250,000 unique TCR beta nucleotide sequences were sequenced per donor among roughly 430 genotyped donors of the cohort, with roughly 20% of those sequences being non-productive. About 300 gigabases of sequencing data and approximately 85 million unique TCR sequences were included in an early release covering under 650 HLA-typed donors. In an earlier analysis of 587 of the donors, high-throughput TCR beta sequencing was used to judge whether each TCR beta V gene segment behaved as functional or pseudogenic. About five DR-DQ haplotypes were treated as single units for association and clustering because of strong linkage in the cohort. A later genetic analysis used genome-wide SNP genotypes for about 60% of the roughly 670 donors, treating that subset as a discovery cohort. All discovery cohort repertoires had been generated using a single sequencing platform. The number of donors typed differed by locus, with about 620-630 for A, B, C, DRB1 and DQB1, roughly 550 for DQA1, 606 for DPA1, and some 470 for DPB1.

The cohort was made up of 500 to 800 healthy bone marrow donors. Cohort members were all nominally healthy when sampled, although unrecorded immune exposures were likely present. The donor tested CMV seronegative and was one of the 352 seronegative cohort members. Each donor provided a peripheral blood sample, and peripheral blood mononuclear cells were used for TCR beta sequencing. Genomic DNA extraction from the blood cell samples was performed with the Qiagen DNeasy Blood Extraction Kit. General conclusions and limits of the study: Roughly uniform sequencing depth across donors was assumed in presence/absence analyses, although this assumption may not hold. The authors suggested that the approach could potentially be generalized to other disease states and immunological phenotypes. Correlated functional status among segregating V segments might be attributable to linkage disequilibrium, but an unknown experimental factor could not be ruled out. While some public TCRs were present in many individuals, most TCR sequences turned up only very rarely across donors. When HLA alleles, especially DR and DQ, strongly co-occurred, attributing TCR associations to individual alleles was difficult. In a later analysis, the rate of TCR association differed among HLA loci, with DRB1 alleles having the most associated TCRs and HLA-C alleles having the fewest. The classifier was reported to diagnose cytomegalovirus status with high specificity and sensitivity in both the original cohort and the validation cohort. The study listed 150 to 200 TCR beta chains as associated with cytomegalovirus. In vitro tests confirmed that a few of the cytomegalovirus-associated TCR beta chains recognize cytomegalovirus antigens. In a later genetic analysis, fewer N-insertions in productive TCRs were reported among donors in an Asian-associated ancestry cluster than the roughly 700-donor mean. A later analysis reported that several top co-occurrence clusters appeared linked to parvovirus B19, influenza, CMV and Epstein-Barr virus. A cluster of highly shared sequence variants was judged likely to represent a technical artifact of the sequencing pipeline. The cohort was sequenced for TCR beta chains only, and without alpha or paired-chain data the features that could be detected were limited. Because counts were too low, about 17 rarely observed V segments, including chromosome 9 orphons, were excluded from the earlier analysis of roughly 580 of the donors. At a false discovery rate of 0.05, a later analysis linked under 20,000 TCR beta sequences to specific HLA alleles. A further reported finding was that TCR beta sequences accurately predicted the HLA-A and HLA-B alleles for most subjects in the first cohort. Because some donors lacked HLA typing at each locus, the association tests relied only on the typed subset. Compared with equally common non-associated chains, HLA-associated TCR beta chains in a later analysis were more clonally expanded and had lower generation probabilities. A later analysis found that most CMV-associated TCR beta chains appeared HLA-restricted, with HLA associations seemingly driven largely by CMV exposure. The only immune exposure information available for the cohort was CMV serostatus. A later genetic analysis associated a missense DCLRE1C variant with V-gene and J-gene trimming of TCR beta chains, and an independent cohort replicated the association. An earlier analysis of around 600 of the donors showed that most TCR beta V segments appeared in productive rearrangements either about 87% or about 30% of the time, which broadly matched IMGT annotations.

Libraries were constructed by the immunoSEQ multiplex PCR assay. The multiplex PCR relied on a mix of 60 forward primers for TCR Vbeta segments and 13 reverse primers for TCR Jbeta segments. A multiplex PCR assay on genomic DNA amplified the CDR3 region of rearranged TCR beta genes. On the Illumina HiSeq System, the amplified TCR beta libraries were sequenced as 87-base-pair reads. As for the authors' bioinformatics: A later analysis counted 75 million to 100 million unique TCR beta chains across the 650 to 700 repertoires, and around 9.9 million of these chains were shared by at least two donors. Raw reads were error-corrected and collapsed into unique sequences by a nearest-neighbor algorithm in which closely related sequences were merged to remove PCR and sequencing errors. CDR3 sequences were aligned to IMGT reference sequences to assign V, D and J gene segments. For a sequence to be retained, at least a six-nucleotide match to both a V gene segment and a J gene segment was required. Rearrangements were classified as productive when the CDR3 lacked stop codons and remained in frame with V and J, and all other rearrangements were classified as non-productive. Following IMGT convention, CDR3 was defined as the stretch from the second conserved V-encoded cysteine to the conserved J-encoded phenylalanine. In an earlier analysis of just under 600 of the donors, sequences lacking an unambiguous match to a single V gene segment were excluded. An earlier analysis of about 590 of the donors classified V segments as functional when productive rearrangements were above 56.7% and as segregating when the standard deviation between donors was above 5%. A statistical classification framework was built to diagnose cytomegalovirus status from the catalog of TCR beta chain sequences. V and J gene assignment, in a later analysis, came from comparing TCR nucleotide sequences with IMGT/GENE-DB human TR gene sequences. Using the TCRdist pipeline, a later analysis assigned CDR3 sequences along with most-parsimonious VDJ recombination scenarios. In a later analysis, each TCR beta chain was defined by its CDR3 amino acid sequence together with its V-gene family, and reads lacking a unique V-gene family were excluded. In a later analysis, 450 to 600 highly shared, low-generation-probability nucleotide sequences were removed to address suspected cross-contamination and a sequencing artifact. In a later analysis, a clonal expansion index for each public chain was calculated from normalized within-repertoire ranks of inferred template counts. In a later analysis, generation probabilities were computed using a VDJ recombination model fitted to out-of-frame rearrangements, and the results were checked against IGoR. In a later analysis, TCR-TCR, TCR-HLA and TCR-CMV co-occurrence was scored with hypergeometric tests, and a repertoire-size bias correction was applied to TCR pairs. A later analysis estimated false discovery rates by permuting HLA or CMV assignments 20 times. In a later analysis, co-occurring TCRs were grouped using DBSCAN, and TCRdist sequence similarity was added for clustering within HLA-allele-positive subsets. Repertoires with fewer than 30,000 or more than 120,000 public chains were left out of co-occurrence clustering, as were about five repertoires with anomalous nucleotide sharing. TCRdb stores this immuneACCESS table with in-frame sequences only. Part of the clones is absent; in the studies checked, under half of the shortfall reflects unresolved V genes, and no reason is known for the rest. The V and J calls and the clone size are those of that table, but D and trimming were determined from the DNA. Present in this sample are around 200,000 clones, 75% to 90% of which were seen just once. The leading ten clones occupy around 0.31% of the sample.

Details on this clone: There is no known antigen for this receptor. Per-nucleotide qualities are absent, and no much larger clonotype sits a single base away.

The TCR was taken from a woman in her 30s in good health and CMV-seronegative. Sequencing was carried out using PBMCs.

The sequenced DNA: TGCGCCAGCAGCCAAGGAATAGCGGGGGACAATGAGCAGTTCTTC. Its translation reads: CASSQGIAGDNEQFF. This chain is built from TRBV4-1 and TRBJ2-1, and TRBD2 matches 9 of the central bases. Trimmed from V: 1 base; trimmed from J: 5 bases; junction bases lacking a gene match: 3. CDR1 and CDR2 (MGHRA, YSYEKL) derive from the germline V gene. Taken from cysteine to phenylalanine, the CDR3 has 15 residues. The only DNA kept is the CDR3, 45 bases in frame from the first base.